The T cell receptor (beta chain) described here comes from a study of regulatory T cells in long-lasting Graves disease. The CDR3 runs to 16 residues. The germline gives CDR1 SGHDT, CDR2 YYEEEE. V lost 4 bases and J lost 2, with 18 bases in between. General study points: Persistent disease favored TRBV28, TRBJ1-2 and TRBJ2-5.

Many counts were recorded for this clonotype. What it recognizes is unknown. Time point: newly diagnosed GD, antithyroid drugs for less than 3 months. Isolated PBMC RNA provided the starting material for the TCR library. Combining iRepertoire HTBI primers with Arm-PCR of CDR3 regions, the authors built TCR beta libraries. TCRdb used MiXCR to reprocess the multiplex PCR reads, holding one entry per CDR3 protein. The sample lists a few hundred thousand distinct CDR3 sequences, around 15% seen once, with approximately 17% in the top ten. The same data also went into a second study, on T cells in Graves' hyperthyroidism and ophthalmopathy.

This sequence joins TRBV5-6 and TRBJ2-5; D gene uncertain. The source of this sequence is a woman aged 45-60 years with Graves disease. The specimen comprised peripheral blood mononuclear cells (PBMCs), sampled at new diagnosis, from a patient treated with antithyroid drugs. CDR3 region: CASSALSLGKQETQYF. CDR3 in DNA: TGTGCCAGCAGCGCCCTATCTTTAGGCAAGCAAGAGACCCAGTACTTC.